This entry is about one T cell receptor (beta chain). The sample belongs to a study of OX40 agonist ivuxolimab in advanced cancers. Looking at the study overall: Ivuxolimab, an antibody acting as an agonist of OX40 (CD134), was used to treat patients.

Generated by immunoSEQ multiplex PCR, the TCRdb table keeps only in-frame clones and is missing some. The sample lists some 45,000 clones; 75% to 80% were seen once. Germline V gene data show CDR1 as SGHAT and CDR2 as FQNNGV. V was clipped by 5 bases and J by 5 bases, with 7 bases between them. The length of the CDR3 is 12 residues. The source was CD4+ or CD8+ T cells sorted from blood, collected in a trial of the OX40 agonist ivuxolimab. The receptor was isolated from an adult with an advanced solid tumor such as melanoma, head and neck, liver or kidney cancer. The chain combines TRBV11-2 with TRBJ2-1; no clear D gene. The CDR3 sequence is CASSEANNEQFF. CDR3 in DNA: TGTGCCAGCAGCGAGGCTAACAATGAGCAGTTCTTC.